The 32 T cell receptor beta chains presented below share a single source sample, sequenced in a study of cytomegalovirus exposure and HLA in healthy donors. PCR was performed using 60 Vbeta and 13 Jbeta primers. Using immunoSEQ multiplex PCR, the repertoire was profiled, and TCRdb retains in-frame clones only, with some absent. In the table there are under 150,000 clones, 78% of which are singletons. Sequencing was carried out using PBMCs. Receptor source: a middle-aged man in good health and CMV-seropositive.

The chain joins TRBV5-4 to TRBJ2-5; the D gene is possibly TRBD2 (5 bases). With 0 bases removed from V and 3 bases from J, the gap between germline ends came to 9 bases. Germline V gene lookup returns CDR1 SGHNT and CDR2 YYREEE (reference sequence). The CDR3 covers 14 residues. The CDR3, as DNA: TGTGCCAGCAGCTTGGACTTAGCGAAAGAGACCCAGTACTTC. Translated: CASSLDLAKETQYF. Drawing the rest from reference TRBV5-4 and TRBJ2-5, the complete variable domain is ETGVTQSPTHLIKTRGQQVTLRCSSQSGHNTVSWYQQALGQGPQFIFQYYREEENGRGNFPPRFSGLQFPNYSSELNVNALELDDSALYLCASSLDLAKETQYFGPGTRLLVL.

DNA of the CDR3: TGTGCCAGCACACAGGGGGCCTTTTCCTACGAGCAGTACTTC. Protein: CASTQGAFSYEQYF. The genes are TRBV7-9 and TRBJ2-7, with TRBD1 identical over 9 bases. Germline V gene lookup returns CDR1 SEHNR and CDR2 FQNEAQ (reference sequence). The CDR3 has 14 residues. V lost 7 bases to trimming and J lost 1 base; unmatched junction nucleotides: 5.

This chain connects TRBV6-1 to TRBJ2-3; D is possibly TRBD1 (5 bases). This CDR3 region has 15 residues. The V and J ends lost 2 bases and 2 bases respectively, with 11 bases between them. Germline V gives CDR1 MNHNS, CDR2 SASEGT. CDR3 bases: TGTGCCAGCAGTGAATGGGGCGGTAACACAGATACGCAGTATTTT. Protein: CASSEWGGNTDTQYF.

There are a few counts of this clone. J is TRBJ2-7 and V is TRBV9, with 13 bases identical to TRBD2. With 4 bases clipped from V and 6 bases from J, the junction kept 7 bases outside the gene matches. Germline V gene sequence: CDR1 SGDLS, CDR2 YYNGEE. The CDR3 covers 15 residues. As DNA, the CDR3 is TGTGCCAGCAGCAACCGGACTAGCGGGAGTTCCGAGCAGTACTTC. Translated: CASSNRTSGSSEQYF.

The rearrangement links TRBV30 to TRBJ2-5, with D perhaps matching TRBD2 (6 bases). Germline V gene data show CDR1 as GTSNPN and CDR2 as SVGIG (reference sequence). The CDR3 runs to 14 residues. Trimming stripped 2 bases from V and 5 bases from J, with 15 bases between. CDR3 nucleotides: TGTGCCTGGAGTTACGGCGGGAAGGAGGAGACCCAGTACTTC. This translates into CAWSYGGKEETQYF.

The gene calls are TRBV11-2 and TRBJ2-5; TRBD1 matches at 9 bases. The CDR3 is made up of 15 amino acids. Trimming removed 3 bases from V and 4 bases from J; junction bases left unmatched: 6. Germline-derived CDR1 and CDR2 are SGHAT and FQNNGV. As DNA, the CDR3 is TGTGCCAGCAGCTTGGGACAGGGATGGTTAGAGACCCAGTACTTC. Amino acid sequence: CASSLGQGWLETQYF.

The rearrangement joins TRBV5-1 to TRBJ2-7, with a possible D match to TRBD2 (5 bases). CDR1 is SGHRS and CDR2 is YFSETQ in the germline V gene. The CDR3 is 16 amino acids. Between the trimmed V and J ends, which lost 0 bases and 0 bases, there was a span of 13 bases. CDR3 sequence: CASSLGGFLSSYEQYF. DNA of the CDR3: TGCGCCAGCAGCTTGGGAGGGTTTCTCAGCTCCTACGAGCAGTACTTC.

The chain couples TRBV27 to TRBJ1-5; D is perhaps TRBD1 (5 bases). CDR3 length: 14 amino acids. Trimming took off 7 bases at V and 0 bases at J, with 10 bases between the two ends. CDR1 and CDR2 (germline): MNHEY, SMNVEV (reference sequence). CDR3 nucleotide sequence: TGTGCCAGCAATACAGGCTATAGCAATCAGCCCCAGCATTTT. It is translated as CASNTGYSNQPQHF.

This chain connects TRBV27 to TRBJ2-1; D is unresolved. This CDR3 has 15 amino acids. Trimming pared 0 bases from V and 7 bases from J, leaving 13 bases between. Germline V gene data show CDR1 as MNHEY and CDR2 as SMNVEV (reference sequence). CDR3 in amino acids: CASSLSMRNGNEQFF. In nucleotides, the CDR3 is TGTGCCAGCAGTTTATCGATGCGTAATGGTAATGAGCAGTTCTTC.

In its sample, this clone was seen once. The CDR3 spells CASSQYYEQYF. In DNA, the CDR3 is TGTGCCAGCAGTCAGTACTACGAGCAGTACTTC. The V call is TRBV28, the J call TRBJ2-7; no reliable D call. Germline CDR1 MDHEN, CDR2 SYDVKM. The CDR3 totals 11 residues. Trimming pared 5 bases from V and 3 bases from J, leaving 5 bases between. The full variable domain, rest sourced from reference TRBV28 and TRBJ2-7, is DVKVTQSSRYLVKRTGEKVFLECVQDMDHENMFWYRQDPGLGLRLIYFSYDVKMKEKGDIPEGYSVSREKKERFSLILESASTNQTSMYLCASSQYYEQYFGPGTRLTVT.

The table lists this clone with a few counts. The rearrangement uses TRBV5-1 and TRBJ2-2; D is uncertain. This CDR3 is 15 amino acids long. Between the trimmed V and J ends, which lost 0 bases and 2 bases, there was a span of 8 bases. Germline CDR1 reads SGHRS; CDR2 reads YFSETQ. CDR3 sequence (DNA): TGCGCCAGCAGCTTGGTACCTACCAACACCGGGGAGCTGTTTTTT. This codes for CASSLVPTNTGELFF.

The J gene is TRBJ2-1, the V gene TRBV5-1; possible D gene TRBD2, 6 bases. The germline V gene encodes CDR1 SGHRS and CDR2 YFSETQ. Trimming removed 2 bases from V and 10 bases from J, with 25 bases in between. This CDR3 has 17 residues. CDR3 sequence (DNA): TGCGCCAGCAGCTTTTTGGTTATTGGCGGGAATTTAGGGGAGCAGTTCTTC. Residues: CASSFLVIGGNLGEQFF.

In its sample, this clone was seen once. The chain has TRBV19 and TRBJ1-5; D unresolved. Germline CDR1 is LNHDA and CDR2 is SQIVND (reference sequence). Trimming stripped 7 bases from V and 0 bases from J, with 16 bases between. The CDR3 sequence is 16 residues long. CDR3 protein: CASKEQPNYSNQPQHF. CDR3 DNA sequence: TGTGCCAGTAAAGAACAGCCGAATTATAGCAATCAGCCCCAGCATTTT.

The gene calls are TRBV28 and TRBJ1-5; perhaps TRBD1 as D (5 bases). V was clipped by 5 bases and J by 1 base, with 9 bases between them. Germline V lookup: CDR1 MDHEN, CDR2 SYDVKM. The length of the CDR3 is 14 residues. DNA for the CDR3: TGTGCCAGCAGTGCGACAGACAGCAATCAGCCCCAGCATTTT. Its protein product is CASSATDSNQPQHF.

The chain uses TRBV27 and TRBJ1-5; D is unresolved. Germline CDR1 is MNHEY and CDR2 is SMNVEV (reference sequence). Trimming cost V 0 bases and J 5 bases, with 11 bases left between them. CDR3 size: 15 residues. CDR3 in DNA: TGTGCCAGCAGTTTATCGCGGGGTAGGGATCAGCCCCAGCATTTT. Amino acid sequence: CASSLSRGRDQPQHF.

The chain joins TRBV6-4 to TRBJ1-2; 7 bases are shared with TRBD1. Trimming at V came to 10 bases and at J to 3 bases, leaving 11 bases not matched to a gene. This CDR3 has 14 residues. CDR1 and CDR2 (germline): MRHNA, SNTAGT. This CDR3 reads CAKAVEGQHYGYTF. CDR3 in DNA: TGTGCCAAAGCGGTAGAGGGACAGCACTATGGCTACACCTTC.

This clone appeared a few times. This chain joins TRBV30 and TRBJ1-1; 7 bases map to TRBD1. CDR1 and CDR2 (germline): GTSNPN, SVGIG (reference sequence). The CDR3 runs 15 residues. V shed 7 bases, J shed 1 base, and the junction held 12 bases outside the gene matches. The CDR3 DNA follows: TGTGCCTCCGCCACCTTAGGGACAGCGAACACTGAAGCTTTCTTT. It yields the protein CASATLGTANTEAFF.

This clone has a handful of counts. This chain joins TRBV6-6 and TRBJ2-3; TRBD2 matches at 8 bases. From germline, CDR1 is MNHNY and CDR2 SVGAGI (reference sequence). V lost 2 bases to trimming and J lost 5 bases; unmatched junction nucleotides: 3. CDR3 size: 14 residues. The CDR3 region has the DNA TGTGCCAGCAGTTACGGAGGGACTAGAGATACGCAGTATTTT. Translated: CASSYGGTRDTQYF.

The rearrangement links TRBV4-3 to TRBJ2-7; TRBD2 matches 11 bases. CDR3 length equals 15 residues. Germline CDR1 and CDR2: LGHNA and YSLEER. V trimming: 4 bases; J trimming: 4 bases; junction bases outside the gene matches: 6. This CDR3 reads CASSPSRTSGYEQYF. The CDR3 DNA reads TGCGCCAGCAGCCCAAGTAGGACTAGCGGGTACGAGCAGTACTTC.

The CDR3 spells CASSQGYTGELFF. The DNA of the CDR3 is TGTGCCAGTAGCCAGGGGTACACCGGGGAGCTGTTTTTT. The chain recombines TRBV19 with TRBJ2-2; a weak D match, TRBD1 (6 bases). This CDR3 spans 13 amino acids. V was clipped by 6 bases and J by 3 bases, with 8 bases between them. The germline gives CDR1 LNHDA, CDR2 SQIVND (reference sequence).

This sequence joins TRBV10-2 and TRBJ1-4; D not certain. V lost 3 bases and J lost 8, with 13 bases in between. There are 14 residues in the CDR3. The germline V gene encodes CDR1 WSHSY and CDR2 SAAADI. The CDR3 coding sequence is TGCGCCAGCAGTGATGGGCAGGCTGGGGAAAAACTGTTTTTT. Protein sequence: CASSDGQAGEKLFF.

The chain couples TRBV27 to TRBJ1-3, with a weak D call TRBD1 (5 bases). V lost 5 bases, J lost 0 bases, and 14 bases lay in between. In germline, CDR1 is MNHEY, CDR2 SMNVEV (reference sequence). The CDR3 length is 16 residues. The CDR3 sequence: CASSPRWGVSGNTIYF. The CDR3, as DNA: TGTGCCAGCAGTCCCCGTTGGGGGGTCTCTGGAAACACCATATATTTT.

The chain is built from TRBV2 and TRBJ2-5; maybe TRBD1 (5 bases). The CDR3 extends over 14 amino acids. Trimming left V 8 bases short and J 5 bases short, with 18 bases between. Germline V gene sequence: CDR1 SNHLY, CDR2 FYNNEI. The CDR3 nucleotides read TGTGCCAGCCTTCCAGGGTTATTAGGGGAGACCCAGTACTTC. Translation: CASLPGLLGETQYF.

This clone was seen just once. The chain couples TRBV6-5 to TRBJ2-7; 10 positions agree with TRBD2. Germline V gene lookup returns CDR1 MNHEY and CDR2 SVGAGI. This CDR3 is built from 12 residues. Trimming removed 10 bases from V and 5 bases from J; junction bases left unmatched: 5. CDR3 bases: TGTGCCACGGGACTAGCGTCGAACGAGCAGTACTTC. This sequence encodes CATGLASNEQYF.

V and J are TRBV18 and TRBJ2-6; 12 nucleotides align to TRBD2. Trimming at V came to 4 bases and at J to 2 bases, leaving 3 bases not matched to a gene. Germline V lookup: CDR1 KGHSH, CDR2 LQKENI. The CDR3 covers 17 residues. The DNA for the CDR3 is TGTGCCAGCTCACAGACTAGCGGGAGCACTGGGGCCAACGTCCTGACTTTC. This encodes CASSQTSGSTGANVLTF.

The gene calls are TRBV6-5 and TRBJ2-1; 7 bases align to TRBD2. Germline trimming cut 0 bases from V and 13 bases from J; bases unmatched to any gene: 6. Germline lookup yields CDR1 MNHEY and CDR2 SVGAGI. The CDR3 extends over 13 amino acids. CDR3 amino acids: CASSYSTRDYQFF. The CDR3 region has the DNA TGTGCCAGCAGTTACTCCACTAGGGACTACCAGTTCTTC.

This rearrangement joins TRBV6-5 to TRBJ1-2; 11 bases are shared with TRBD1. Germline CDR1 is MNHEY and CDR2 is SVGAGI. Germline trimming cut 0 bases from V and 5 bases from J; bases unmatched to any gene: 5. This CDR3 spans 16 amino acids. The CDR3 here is CASSYSGQGASYGYTF. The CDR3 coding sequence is TGTGCCAGCAGTTACTCCGGACAGGGGGCATCTTATGGCTACACCTTC.

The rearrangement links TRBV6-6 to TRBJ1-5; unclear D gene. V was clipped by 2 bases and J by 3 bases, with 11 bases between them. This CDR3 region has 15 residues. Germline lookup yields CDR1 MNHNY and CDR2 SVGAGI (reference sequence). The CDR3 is CASSYEGGVNQPQHF. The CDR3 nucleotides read TGTGCCAGCAGTTACGAAGGAGGAGTCAATCAGCCCCAGCATTTT.

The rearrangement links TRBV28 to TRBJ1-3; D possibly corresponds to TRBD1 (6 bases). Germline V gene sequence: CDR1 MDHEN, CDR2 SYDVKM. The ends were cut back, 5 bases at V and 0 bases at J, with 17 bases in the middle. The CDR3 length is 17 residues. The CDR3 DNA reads TGTGCCAGCAGTCCAAACAGGGCCCCAGGCTCTGGAAACACCATATATTTT. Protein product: CASSPNRAPGSGNTIYF.

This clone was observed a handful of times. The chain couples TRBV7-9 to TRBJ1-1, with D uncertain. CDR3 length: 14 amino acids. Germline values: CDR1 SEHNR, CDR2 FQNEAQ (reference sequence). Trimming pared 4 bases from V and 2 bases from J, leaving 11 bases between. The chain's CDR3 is CASSYNVQNTEAFF. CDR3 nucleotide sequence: TGTGCCAGCAGCTACAATGTCCAAAACACTGAAGCTTTCTTT. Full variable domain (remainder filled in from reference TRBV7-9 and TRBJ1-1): DTGVSQNPRHKITKRGQNVTFRCDPISEHNRLYWYRQTLGQGPEFLTYFQNEAQLEKSRLLSDRFSAERPKGSFSTLEIQRTEQGDSAMYLCASSYNVQNTEAFFGQGTRLTVV.

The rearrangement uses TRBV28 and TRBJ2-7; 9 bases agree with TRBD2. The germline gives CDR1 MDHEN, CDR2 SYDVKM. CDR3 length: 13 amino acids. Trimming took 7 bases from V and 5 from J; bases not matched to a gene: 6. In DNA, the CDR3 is TGTGCCAGCACCCCCGGCGGGGGGGACGAGCAGTACTTC. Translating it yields CASTPGGGDEQYF.

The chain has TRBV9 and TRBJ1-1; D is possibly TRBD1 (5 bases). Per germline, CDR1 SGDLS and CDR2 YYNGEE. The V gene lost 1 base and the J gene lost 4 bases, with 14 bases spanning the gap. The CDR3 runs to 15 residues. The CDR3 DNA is TGTGCCAGCAGCGTAAGGGCAATTCAGGGCACTGAAGCTTTCTTT. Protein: CASSVRAIQGTEAFF.